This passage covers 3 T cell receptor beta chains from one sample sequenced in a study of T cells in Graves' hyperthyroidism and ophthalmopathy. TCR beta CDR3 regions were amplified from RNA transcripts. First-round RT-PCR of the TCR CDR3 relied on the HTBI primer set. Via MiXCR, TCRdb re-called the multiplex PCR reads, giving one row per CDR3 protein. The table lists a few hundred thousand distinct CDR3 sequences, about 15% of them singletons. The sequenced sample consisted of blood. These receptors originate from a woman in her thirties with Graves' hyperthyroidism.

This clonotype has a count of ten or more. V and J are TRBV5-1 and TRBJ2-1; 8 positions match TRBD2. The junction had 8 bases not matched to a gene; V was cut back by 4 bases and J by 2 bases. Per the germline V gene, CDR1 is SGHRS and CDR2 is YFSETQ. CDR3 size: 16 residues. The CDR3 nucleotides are TGCGCCAGCAGCCCAACCGGGACTAGAGCCTACAATGAGCAGTTCTTC. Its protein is CASSPTGTRAYNEQFF.

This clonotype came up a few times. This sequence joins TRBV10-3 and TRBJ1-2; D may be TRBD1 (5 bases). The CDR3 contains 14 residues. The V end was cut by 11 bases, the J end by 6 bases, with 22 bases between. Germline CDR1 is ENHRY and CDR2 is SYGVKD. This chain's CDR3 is CAVQRGDSIDGYTF. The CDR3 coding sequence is TGTGCCGTCCAAAGGGGAGACTCGATTGATGGCTACACCTTC.

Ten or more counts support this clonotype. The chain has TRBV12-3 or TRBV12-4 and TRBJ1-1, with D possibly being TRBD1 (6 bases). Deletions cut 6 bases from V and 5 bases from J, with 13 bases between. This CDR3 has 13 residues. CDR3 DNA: TGTGCCAGCAGCCTACATAGGGGGACTGAAGCTTTCTTT. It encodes CASSLHRGTEAFF.